The 25 T cell receptor beta chains below were found in one sample sequenced in a study of blood T cell repertoires in COVID-19. The repertoire was sequenced with immunoSEQ multiplex PCR; TCRdb's copy has only in-frame clones and lacks some. The sample holds about 20,000 clones; about 92% are singletons and the top ten take approximately 4%. Source material: peripheral blood. The receptor source for this set is a woman aged 50 to 60 with active COVID-19.

In DNA form, the CDR3 reads TGTGCCAGCAGCTCAAGACAGGGAGAGAACACCATATATTTT. Its translation: CASSSRQGENTIYF. The gene calls are TRBV5-4 and TRBJ1-3; TRBD1 agrees at 7 bases. Germline V gene sequence: CDR1 SGHNT, CDR2 YYREEE (reference sequence). Trimming removed 3 bases from V and 7 bases from J; junction bases left unmatched: 7. The CDR3 extends over 14 amino acids. Using reference TRBV5-4 and TRBJ1-3 for the parts outside the CDR3, the full variable domain is ETGVTQSPTHLIKTRGQQVTLRCSSQSGHNTVSWYQQALGQGPQFIFQYYREEENGRGNFPPRFSGLQFPNYSSELNVNALELDDSALYLCASSSRQGENTIYFGEGSWLTVV.

Only one count was recorded for this clone. This rearrangement joins TRBV7-9 to TRBJ2-1; 8 bases are shared with TRBD2. The J segment lost 6 bases and the V segment lost 5 bases, leaving 12 bases of the junction unmatched. This CDR3 is 16 amino acids long. Looked up from germline, CDR1 is SEHNR and CDR2 is FQNEAQ (reference sequence). The CDR3: CASSTPRAGRANEQFF. In DNA form, the CDR3 reads TGTGCCAGCAGCACTCCACGGGCCGGGAGGGCCAATGAGCAGTTCTTC.

V is TRBV9 and J is TRBJ2-3; 10 bases match TRBD2. CDR3 length equals 15 residues. Unmatched junction bases numbered 2, after V lost 0 bases and J lost 4 bases. Germline CDR1 is SGDLS and CDR2 is YYNGEE. CDR3 amino acids: CASSVGGLAADTQYF. For the CDR3, the DNA is TGTGCCAGCAGCGTAGGTGGACTAGCGGCAGATACGCAGTATTTT.

V and J are TRBV24-1 and TRBJ1-5; a weak D match, TRBD1 (5 bases). The ends were cut back, 9 bases at V and 0 bases at J, with 11 bases in the middle. There are 14 residues in the CDR3. The V gene's germline CDR1 is KGHDR and CDR2 SFDVKD. This CDR3 reads CATSDSYSNQPQHF. CDR3 DNA: TGTGCCACCTCAGACAGCTATAGCAATCAGCCCCAGCATTTT.

This clone was seen only once. This chain links TRBV25-1 with TRBJ2-2; D is unclear. V was pared by 5 bases and J by 5 bases, with 15 bases between. Germline V lookup: CDR1 MGHDK, CDR2 SYGVNS. The CDR3 sequence is 15 residues long. The CDR3, as DNA: TGTGCCAGCAGTCATGCCCAGGCAAGGACCGGGGAGCTGTTTTTT. Translated: CASSHAQARTGELFF. Drawing the rest from reference TRBV25-1 and TRBJ2-2, the complete variable domain is EADIYQTPRYLVIGTGKKITLECSQTMGHDKMYWYQQDPGMELHLIHYSYGVNSTEKGDLSSESTVSRIRTEHFPLTLESARPSHTSQYLCASSHAQARTGELFFGEGSRLTVL.

The chain has TRBV27 and TRBJ2-5, with a possible D match to TRBD1 (5 bases). The V gene's germline CDR1 is MNHEY and CDR2 SMNVEV (reference sequence). The germline V and J ends were trimmed by 0 bases and 1 base, with 9 bases remaining between them. CDR3 length equals 15 residues. CDR3 residues: CASSLSRAIQETQYF. In DNA form, the CDR3 reads TGTGCCAGCAGTTTATCCAGGGCCATCCAAGAGACCCAGTACTTC.

The chain employs TRBV29-1 and TRBJ2-5; tentatively, D is TRBD2 (6 bases). Germline CDR1 SQVTM, CDR2 ANQGSEA. Between the trimmed V and J ends, which lost 0 bases and 2 bases, there was a span of 16 bases. This CDR3 comprises 16 residues. The CDR3 bases are TGCAGCGTTGAAGATCCCCTAGCGTACCCTCAAGAGACCCAGTACTTC. Its protein product is CSVEDPLAYPQETQYF.

This chain joins TRBV4-1 and TRBJ1-6, with TRBD1 matching 7 bases. CDR1 and CDR2 (germline): MGHRA, YSYEKL. CDR3 length equals 16 residues. The ends lost 4 bases at V and 3 bases at J; junction bases unmatched: 6. The CDR3 DNA is TGCGCCAGCAGCCCCGGGACAGTTCTCTATAATTCACCCCTCCACTTT. Translation: CASSPGTVLYNSPLHF.

The DNA of the CDR3 is TGTGCCAGCAGCTTACGTGCCAGGATTGAAAAACTGTTTTTT. This translates into CASSLRARIEKLFF. V usage is TRBV7-9 and J usage is TRBJ1-4; no definite D call. This CDR3 has 14 amino acids. Trimming stripped 2 bases from V and 7 bases from J, with 11 bases between. The germline CDR1 and CDR2 sequences are SEHNR and FQNEAQ (reference sequence).

This rearrangement joins TRBV12-5 to TRBJ1-1; TRBD1 is a possible D gene (6 bases). This CDR3 spans 17 amino acids. Germline V gene data show CDR1 as LGHNT and CDR2 as FRNRAP. V was pared by 1 base and J by 3 bases, with 18 bases between. The CDR3 DNA reads as TGTGCTAGTGGTTTGGCCTCGGGGGGCACCCGGGACACTGAAGCTTTCTTT. It specifies CASGLASGGTRDTEAFF.

The genes are TRBV7-8 and TRBJ2-7; a possible D gene is TRBD2 (5 bases). Germline assignment: CDR1 SGHVS and CDR2 FQNEAQ. This CDR3 has 12 amino acids. Trimming took 7 bases from V and 1 from J, leaving 8 bases between them. The CDR3 region has the DNA TGTGCCAGCAACCCGGGATCCTACGAGCAGTACTTC. This codes for CASNPGSYEQYF.

J is TRBJ2-7 and V is TRBV14; 7 bases align to TRBD1. CDR3 size: 16 residues. The germline V gene encodes CDR1 SGHDN and CDR2 FVKESK. V lost 4 bases, J lost 2 bases, and 11 bases stayed unmatched. The CDR3 DNA is TGTGCCAGCAGCCCATATATACAGGGGTACACCTACGAGCAGTACTTC. It encodes CASSPYIQGYTYEQYF. Combining the CDR3 with reference TRBV14 and TRBJ2-7 gives the whole variable domain EAGVTQFPSHSVIEKGQTVTLRCDPISGHDNLYWYRRVMGKEIKFLLHFVKESKQDESGMPNNRFLAERTGGTYSTLKVQPAELEDSGVYFCASSPYIQGYTYEQYFGPGTRLTVT.

The genes are TRBV5-6 and TRBJ1-2, with 12 bases aligning to TRBD1. V lost 4 bases and J lost 6; bases outside the gene matches: 13. The CDR3 length is 17 residues. CDR1 SGHDT and CDR2 YYEEEE come from the germline V gene. The CDR3, as DNA: TGTGCCAGCAGCATTGAGTTGGGACAGGGGGCGCGTCATGGCTACACCTTC. Its protein is CASSIELGQGARHGYTF.

V is TRBV24-1 and J is TRBJ1-1; 7 bases are shared with TRBD1. The trim removed 2 bases at V and 4 bases at J, leaving 3 bases unmatched. CDR3 length: 14 amino acids. Germline V gene lookup returns CDR1 KGHDR and CDR2 SFDVKD. The CDR3 region has the DNA TGTGCCACCAGTGATTCTTACAGGGGCACTGAAGCTTTCTTT. This encodes CATSDSYRGTEAFF.

The rearrangement uses TRBV7-2 and TRBJ1-4, with TRBD1 as a possible D gene (6 bases). The CDR3 loop spans 15 amino acids. CDR1 and CDR2 from the germline V gene are SGHTA and FQGNSA. V dropped 1 base and J dropped 7 bases, with 13 bases sitting between them. CDR3 nucleotides: TGTGCCAGCAGCTTAGGAACAGGGAAGGTTGAAAAACTGTTTTTT. This translates into CASSLGTGKVEKLFF. Supplemented by reference TRBV7-2 and TRBJ1-4, the full variable domain reads GAGVSQSPSNKVTEKGKDVELRCDPISGHTALYWYRQSLGQGLEFLIYFQGNSAPDKSGLPSDRFSAERTGGSVSTLTIQRTQQEDSAVYLCASSLGTGKVEKLFFGSGTQLSVL.

In nucleotides, the CDR3 is TGTGCCAGCAGCGTAGTGACGGCCGGAGACTACACCTTC. As protein: CASSVVTAGDYTF. The chain has TRBV9 and TRBJ1-2; D remains ambiguous. CDR1 is SGDLS and CDR2 is YYNGEE in the germline V gene. The CDR3 runs to 13 residues. With 0 bases removed from V and 10 bases from J, the gap between germline ends came to 13 bases.

This chain connects TRBV9 to TRBJ2-7, with D possibly TRBD1 on 5 matching bases. Germline V CDR1 and CDR2: SGDLS, YYNGEE. V lost 3 bases and J lost 4, with 14 bases in between. The CDR3 covers 14 residues. The CDR3, as DNA: TGTGCCAGCAGCGCCGCAGCTGGGGCTTACGAGCAGTACTTC. The encoded protein is CASSAAAGAYEQYF.

The gene calls are TRBV7-2 and TRBJ1-4, with D perhaps matching TRBD1 (5 bases). V lost 1 base to trimming and J lost 11 bases, with 14 bases between them. CDR1 SGHTA and CDR2 FQGNSA come from the germline V gene. This CDR3 comprises 14 residues. CDR3 amino acids: CASSLGPAGRKLFF. CDR3 nucleotides: TGTGCCAGCAGCTTAGGCCCGGCAGGGAGGAAACTGTTTTTT.

The genes are TRBV18 and TRBJ1-3; TRBD1 aligns across 10 bases. The CDR3 is made up of 15 amino acids. The V and J ends lost 3 bases and 5 bases, in that order; junction bases with no gene match: 4. Germline V gives CDR1 KGHSH, CDR2 LQKENI. The CDR3 region has the DNA TGTGCCAGCTCACCGGACAGGGGGGGAAGAAACACCATATATTTT. It encodes CASSPDRGGRNTIYF.

This clone has just one count. The V gene is TRBV28, the J gene TRBJ2-4, with TRBD1 matching 8 bases. The CDR3 covers 15 residues. Germline V gene data show CDR1 as MDHEN and CDR2 as SYDVKM. V trimming: 6 bases; J trimming: 0 bases; junction bases outside the gene matches: 4. The CDR3 region has the DNA TGTGCCAGCAGCGGACAGGGTCTAGCCAAAAACATTCAGTACTTC. It is translated as CASSGQGLAKNIQYF.

V gene TRBV7-9 combines with J gene TRBJ1-3, with 7 bases aligning to TRBD1. The germline CDR1 and CDR2 sequences are SEHNR and FQNEAQ (reference sequence). This CDR3 spans 15 amino acids. Unmatched junction bases numbered 4, after V lost 5 bases and J lost 0 bases. CDR3 protein: CASSLGDSSGNTIYF. CDR3 in DNA: TGTGCCAGCAGCCTAGGGGACAGCTCTGGAAACACCATATATTTT.

This CDR3 is CASRTGRTEAFF. In DNA form, the CDR3 reads TGTGCCAGTAGGACAGGGCGCACTGAAGCTTTCTTT. The chain employs TRBV6-5 and TRBJ1-1; 8 positions agree with TRBD1. The trim removed 9 bases at V and 4 bases at J, leaving 4 bases unmatched. Germline lookup yields CDR1 MNHEY and CDR2 SVGAGI. The CDR3 is made up of 12 amino acids.

As for this clone: An end of the junction differs from the germline gene, which may be a read error. This chain joins TRBV19 and TRBJ1-5, with 9 bases aligning to TRBD1. CDR3 length: 13 residues. Per the germline V gene, CDR1 is LNHDA and CDR2 is SQIVND (reference sequence). CDR3 protein: CASSLDRGQPQHF. As DNA, the CDR3 is TGTGCCAGTAGTCTAGACAGGGGGCAGCCCCAGCATTTT.

About this clone itself: Other nucleotide sequences in the sample specify the same CDR3. The J gene is TRBJ2-1, the V gene TRBV18; no reliable D call. Germline values: CDR1 KGHSH, CDR2 LQKENI. The V and J ends lost 3 bases and 5 bases respectively, with 11 bases between them. The CDR3 is 14 amino acids. The CDR3 protein is CASSPGTNNNEQFF. In nucleotides, the CDR3 is TGTGCCAGCTCACCTGGTACCAACAACAATGAGCAGTTCTTC.

The rearrangement uses TRBV11-2 and TRBJ2-7, with 10 bases aligning to TRBD2. The CDR3 has 15 amino acids. CDR1 SGHAT and CDR2 FQNNGV come from the germline V gene. After removal of 2 bases from V and 3 bases from J, the junction contained 4 bases not matched to a gene. In DNA form, the CDR3 reads TGTGCCAGCAGCTTATTAGCGGGAGGATTCTACGAGCAGTACTTC. The encoded protein is CASSLLAGGFYEQYF.